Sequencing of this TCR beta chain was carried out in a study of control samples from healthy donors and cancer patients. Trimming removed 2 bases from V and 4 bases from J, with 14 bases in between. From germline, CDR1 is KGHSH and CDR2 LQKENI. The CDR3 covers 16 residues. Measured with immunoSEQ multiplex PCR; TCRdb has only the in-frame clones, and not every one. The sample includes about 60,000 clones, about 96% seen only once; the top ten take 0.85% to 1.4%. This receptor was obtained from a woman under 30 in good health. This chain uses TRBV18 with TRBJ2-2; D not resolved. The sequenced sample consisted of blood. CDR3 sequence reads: CASSPKDRASTGELFF. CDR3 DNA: TGTGCCAGCTCACCAAAGGATAGGGCGAGCACCGGGGAGCTGTTTTTT. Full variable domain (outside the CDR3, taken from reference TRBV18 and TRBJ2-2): NAGVMQNPRHLVRRRGQEARLRCSPMKGHSHVYWYRQLPEEGLKFMVYLQKENIIDESGMPKERFSAEFPKEGPSILRIQQVVRGDSAAYFCASSPKDRASTGELFFGEGSRLTVL.